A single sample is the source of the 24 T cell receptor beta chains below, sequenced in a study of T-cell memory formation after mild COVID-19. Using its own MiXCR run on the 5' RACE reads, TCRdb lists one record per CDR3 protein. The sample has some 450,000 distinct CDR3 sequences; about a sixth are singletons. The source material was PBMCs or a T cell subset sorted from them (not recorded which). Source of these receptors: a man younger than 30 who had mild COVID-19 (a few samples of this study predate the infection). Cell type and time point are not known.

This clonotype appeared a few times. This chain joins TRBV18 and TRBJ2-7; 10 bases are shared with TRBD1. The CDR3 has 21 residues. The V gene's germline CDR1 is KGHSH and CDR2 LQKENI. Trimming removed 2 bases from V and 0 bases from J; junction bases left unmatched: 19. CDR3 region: CASSPFLFPHPGQGTSYEQYF. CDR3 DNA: TGTGCCAGCTCACCATTCCTGTTTCCCCATCCGGGACAGGGGACCTCCTACGAGCAGTACTTC.

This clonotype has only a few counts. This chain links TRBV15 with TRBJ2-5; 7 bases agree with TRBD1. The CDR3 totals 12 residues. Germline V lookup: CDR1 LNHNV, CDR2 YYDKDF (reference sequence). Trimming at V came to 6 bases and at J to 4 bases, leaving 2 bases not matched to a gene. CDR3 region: CATRQGRETQYF. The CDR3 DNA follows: TGTGCCACCAGACAGGGGCGAGAGACCCAGTACTTC.

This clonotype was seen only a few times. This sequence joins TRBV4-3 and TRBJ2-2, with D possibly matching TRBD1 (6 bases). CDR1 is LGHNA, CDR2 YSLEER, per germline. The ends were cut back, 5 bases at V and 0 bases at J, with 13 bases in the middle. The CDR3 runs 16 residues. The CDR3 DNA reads TGCGCCAGCAGCTCGTGGACAGACGCGAACACCGGGGAGCTGTTTTTT. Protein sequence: CASSSWTDANTGELFF.

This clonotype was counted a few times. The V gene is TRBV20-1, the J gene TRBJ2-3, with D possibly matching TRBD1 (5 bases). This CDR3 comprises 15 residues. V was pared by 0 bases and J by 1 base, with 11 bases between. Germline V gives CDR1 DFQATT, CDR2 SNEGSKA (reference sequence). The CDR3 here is CSARDGARGTDTQYF. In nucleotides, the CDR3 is TGCAGTGCTAGAGATGGGGCTAGAGGCACAGATACGCAGTATTTT.

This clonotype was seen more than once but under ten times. For the CDR3, the DNA is TGTGCCAGCAGTTACTCGAGCGGGCCGCCCGTCGAGCAGTACTTC. Translated: CASSYSSGPPVEQYF. This chain links TRBV6-5 with TRBJ2-7; TRBD2 is a possible D gene (6 bases). Trimming removed 0 bases at V and 6 bases at J, with 15 bases between. The germline CDR1 and CDR2 sequences are MNHEY and SVGAGI. The CDR3 has 15 amino acids.

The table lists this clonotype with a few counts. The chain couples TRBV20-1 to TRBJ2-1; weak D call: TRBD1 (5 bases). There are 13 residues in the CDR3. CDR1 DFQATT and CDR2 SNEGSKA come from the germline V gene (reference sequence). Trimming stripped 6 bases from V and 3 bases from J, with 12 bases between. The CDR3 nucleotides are TGCAGTGCCTCCGGTAGGGGCTACAATGAGCAGTTCTTC. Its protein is CSASGRGYNEQFF.

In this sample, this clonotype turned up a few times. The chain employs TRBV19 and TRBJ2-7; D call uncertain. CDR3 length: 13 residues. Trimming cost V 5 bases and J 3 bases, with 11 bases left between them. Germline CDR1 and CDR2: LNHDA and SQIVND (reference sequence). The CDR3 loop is CASSPALFYEQYV. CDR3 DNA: TGTGCCAGTAGTCCGGCCCTCTTCTACGAGCAGTACGTC.

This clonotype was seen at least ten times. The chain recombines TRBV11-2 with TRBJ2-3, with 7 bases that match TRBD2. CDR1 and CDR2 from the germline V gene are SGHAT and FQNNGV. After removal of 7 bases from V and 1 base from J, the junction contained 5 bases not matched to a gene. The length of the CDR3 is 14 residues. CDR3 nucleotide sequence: TGTGCCAGCACCCCAACTAGCGGCACAGATACGCAGTATTTT. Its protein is CASTPTSGTDTQYF.

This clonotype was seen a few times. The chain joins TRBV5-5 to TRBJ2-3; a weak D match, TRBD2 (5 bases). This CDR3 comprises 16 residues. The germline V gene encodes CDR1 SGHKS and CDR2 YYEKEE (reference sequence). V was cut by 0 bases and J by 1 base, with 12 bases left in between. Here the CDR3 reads CASSLGPTGGTDTQYF. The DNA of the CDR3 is TGTGCCAGCAGCTTGGGGCCCACCGGGGGCACAGATACGCAGTATTTT.

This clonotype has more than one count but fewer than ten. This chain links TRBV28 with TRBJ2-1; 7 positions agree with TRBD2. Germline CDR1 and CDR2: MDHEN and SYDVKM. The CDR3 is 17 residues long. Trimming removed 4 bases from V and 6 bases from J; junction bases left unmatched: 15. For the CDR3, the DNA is TGTGCCAGCAGTTACCGATTGCGGGGGAAGCTCCCCAATGAGCAGTTCTTC. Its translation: CASSYRLRGKLPNEQFF.

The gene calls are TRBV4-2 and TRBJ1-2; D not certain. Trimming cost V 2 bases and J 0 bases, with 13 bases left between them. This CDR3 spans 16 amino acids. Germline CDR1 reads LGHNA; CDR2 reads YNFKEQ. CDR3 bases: TGTGCCAGCAGCCAATATCCTGGGGAACCTAACTATGGCTACACCTTC. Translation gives CASSQYPGEPNYGYTF.

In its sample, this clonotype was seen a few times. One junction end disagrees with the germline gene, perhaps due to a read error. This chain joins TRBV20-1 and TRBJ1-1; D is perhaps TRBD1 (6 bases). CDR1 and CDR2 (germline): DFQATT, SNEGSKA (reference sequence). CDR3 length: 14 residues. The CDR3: CSPRGGGTNTEAFF. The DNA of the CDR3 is TGCAGTCCTAGAGGAGGGGGGACGAACACTGAAGCTTTCTTT.

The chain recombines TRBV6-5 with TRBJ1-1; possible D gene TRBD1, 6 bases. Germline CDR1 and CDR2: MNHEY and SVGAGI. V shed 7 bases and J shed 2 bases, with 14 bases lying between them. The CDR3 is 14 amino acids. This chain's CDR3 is CASTLTGANTEAFF. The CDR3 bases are TGTGCCAGCACCCTGACAGGCGCTAACACTGAAGCTTTCTTT.

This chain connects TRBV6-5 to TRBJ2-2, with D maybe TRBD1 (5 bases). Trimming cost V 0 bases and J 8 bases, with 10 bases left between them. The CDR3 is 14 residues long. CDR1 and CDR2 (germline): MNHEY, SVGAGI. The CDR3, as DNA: TGTGCCAGCAGTTACTCAGGGGTCCTGGGGGAGCTGTTTTTT. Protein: CASSYSGVLGELFF.

The CDR3 sequence is CASSLGTSGEQYF. DNA for the CDR3: TGTGCCAGCAGTCTAGGGACTAGTGGTGAGCAGTACTTC. The V call is TRBV6-5, the J call TRBJ2-7; 8 bases agree with TRBD2. The CDR3 is 13 amino acids. Looked up from germline, CDR1 is MNHEY and CDR2 is SVGAGI. Trimming took 5 bases from V and 7 from J; bases not matched to a gene: 7.

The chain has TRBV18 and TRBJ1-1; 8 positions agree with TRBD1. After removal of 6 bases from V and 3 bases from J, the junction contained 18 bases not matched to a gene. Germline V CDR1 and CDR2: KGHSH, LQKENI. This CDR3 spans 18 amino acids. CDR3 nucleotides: TGTGCCAGCTCGTCAATAACGGGCTGGACAGGGAGGGACACTGAAGCTTTCTTT. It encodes CASSSITGWTGRDTEAFF. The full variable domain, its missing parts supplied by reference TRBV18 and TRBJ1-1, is NAGVMQNPRHLVRRRGQEARLRCSPMKGHSHVYWYRQLPEEGLKFMVYLQKENIIDESGMPKERFSAEFPKEGPSILRIQQVVRGDSAAYFCASSSITGWTGRDTEAFFGQGTRLTVV.

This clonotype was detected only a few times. DNA of the CDR3: TGCGCCAGCAGCCAAGAACCCGGGACAGGCACTGAAGCTTTCTTT. Translating it yields CASSQEPGTGTEAFF. This chain connects TRBV4-1 to TRBJ1-1; 8 bases line up with TRBD1. V lost 0 bases and J lost 4; bases outside the gene matches: 4. Germline V gene sequence: CDR1 MGHRA, CDR2 YSYEKL. This CDR3 is 15 amino acids long.

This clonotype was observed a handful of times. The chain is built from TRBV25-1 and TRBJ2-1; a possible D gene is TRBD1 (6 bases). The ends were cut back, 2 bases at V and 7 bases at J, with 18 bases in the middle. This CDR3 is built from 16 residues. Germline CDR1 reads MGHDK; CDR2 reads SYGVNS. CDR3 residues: CASSETGLGQWNEQFF. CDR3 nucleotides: TGTGCCAGCAGTGAAACAGGGCTTGGGCAATGGAATGAGCAGTTCTTC.

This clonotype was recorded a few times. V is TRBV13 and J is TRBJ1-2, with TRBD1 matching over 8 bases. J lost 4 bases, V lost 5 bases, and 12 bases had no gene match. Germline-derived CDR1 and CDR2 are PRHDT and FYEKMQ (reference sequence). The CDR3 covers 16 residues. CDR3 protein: CASSPRTGLFSYGYTF. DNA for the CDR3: TGTGCCAGCAGCCCAAGGACAGGGCTTTTTAGCTATGGCTACACCTTC.

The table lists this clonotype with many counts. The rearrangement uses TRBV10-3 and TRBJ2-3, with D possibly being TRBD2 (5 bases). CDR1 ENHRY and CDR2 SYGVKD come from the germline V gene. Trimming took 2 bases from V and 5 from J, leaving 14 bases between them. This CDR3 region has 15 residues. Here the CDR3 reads CAISEPGVVRDTQYF. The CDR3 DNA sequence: TGTGCCATCAGTGAGCCCGGGGTTGTGCGAGATACGCAGTATTTT.

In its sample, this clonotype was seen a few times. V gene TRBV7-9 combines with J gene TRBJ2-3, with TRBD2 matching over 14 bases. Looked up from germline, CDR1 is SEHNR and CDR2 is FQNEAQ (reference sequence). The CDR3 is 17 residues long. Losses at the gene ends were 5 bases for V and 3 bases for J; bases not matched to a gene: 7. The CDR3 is CASSLRLAGGLTDTQYF. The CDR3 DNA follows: TGTGCCAGCAGCCTACGACTAGCGGGGGGGCTGACAGATACGCAGTATTTT.

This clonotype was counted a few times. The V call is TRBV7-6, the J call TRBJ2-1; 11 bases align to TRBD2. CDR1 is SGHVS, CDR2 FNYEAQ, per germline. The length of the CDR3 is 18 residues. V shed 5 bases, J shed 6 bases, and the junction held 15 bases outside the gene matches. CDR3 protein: CASSPELAGAGYANEQFF. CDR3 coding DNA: TGTGCCAGCAGCCCCGAACTAGCGGGGGCCGGGTACGCCAATGAGCAGTTCTTC.

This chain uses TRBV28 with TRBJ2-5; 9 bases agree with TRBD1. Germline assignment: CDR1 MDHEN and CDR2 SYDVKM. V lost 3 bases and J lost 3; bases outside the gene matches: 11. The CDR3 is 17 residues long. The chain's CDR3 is CASSLGLGQGGEETQYF. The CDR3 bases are TGTGCCAGCAGTTTGGGGTTGGGACAGGGAGGAGAAGAGACCCAGTACTTC.

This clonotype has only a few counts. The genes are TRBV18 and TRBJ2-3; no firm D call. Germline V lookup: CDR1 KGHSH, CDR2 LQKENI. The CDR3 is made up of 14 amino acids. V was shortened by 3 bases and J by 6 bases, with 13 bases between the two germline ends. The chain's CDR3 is CASSPGLFPDTQYF. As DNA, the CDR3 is TGTGCCAGCTCACCGGGTCTTTTCCCGGATACGCAGTATTTT.